This T cell receptor beta chain was retrieved from a study of T cells in Graves' hyperthyroidism and ophthalmopathy. The table lists this clonotype with many counts. The CDR3 is made up of 13 amino acids. V shed 6 bases and J shed 2 bases, with 12 bases lying between them. Germline values: CDR1 SQVTM, CDR2 ANQGSEA. RNA transcripts gave rise to amplified TCR beta CDR3 regions. The HTBI primer set was used in a first-round RT-PCR of the TCR CDR3. TCRdb processed the multiplex PCR reads anew with MiXCR; each CDR3 protein has one entry. The sample lists about 400,000 distinct CDR3 sequences, about 13% occurring once. PBMCs were obtained from 7.5 to 10 ml fresh peripheral blood.

The sequence came from a woman aged 18-35 years with Graves' hyperthyroidism. Sequencing was carried out using blood. The V gene is TRBV29-1, the J gene TRBJ2-3, with no clear D. The CDR3 region has the DNA TGCAGCGTCGGAGCGAGACTCACAGATACGCAGTATTTT. Translation: CSVGARLTDTQYF.